There are a few counts of the clone carrying this TCR beta chain. This specimen belongs to a study of glioma-infiltrating T cells. V gave up 6 bases and J gave up 3 bases; unmatched junction bases: 11. Germline CDR1 and CDR2: MNHEY and SMNVEV (reference sequence). This CDR3 has 16 amino acids. Amplification of TCR alpha and beta CDR3 regions from RNA used iRepertoire nested multiplex PCR. TCRdb used MiXCR to reprocess the multiplex PCR reads, holding one entry per CDR3 protein. The repertoire consists of about 380,000 distinct CDR3 sequences, with about two fifths occurring once and the leading ten covering approximately 12%.

The sample was glioma tissue, nonneoplastic brain tissue, or PBMCs (not recorded which). This chain uses TRBV27 with TRBJ2-3, with 8 bases lining up with TRBD1. The TCR comes from a human donor with low-grade glioma or glioblastoma, undergoing nonglioma brain surgery, or in good health (not recorded which). CDR3 DNA: TGTGCCAGCAGCTCTCGGACAGGGTTTATGACAGATACGCAGTATTTT. It encodes CASSSRTGFMTDTQYF.